This T cell receptor beta chain was retrieved from a study of T cell responses to AZD1222 COVID-19 vaccine. Findings and limits, study-wide: Nearly half of spike-specific TCRs reportedly go after variant regions that carry no mutations. Repertoires were obtained solely post-peak T cell response.

As concerns this clone: The antigen is undetermined.

Assay used: immunoSEQ multiplex PCR; TCRdb lists only in-frame clones, some missing. Of over 150,000 clones in the sample, around nine tenths were seen once. CDR1 and CDR2 (germline): LGHDT, YNNKEL (reference sequence). Trimming at V came to 4 bases and at J to 7 bases, leaving 2 bases not matched to a gene. The CDR3 runs 15 residues. The sequences come from peripheral blood, collected on day 0 of AZD1222 vaccination. This TCR was recovered from an adult in good health. The V call is TRBV3-1 (or the pseudogene TRBV3-2), the J call TRBJ2-1; 15 positions match TRBD2. The DNA of the CDR3 is TGTGCCAGCAGCCTCGGGACTAGCGGGGGGAATGAGCAGTTCTTC. It encodes CASSLGTSGGNEQFF.